A single T cell receptor (beta chain) is shown here with its context. This CDR3 contains 14 residues. Germline CDR1 and CDR2: WSHSY and SAAADI. Trimming stripped 4 bases from V and 0 bases from J, with 9 bases between. This record comes from a study of blood T cell repertoires in COVID-19. Study overall: From the United States, Italy and Spain came samples of acute and convalescent COVID-19. T cells, B-cell-depleted T cells, or PBMCs provided the cDNA or gDNA that served as material.

In the study's own analysis: Amplifying reference gene primers gave estimates of nucleated cell counts. Repertoires were generated with immunoSEQ multiplex PCR, while TCRdb's copy carries only in-frame clones and drops some. Clone size and the V and J calls come from that table; the DNA yielded D and trimming. Here the sample spans roughly 56,000 clones, 90% being singletons. This chain uses TRBV10-2 with TRBJ1-1, with D perhaps TRBD1 (5 bases). Specimen: peripheral blood. The sequence came from a man aged 55 to 70 with active COVID-19. The DNA of the CDR3 is TGCGCCAGCAGTGGACTGGGGCTGAACACTGAAGCTTTCTTT. The encoded protein is CASSGLGLNTEAFF.